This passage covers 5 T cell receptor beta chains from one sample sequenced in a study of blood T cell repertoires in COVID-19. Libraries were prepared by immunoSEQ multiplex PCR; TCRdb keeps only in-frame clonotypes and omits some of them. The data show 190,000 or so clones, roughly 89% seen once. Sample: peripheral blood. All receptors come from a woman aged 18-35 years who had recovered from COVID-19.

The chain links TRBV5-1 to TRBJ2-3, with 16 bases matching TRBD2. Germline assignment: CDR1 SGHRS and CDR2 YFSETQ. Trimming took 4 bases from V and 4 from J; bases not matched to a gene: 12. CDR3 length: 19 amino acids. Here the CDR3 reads CASSRGTSGGALRADTQYF. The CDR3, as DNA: TGCGCCAGCAGCCGCGGGACTAGCGGGGGGGCCTTGAGGGCAGATACGCAGTATTTT.

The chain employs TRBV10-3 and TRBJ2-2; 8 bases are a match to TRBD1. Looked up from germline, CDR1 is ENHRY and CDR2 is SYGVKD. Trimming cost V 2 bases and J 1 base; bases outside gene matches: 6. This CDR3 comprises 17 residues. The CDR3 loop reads CAISEGEGTGNTGELFF. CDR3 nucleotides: TGTGCCATCAGTGAGGGAGAGGGGACAGGGAACACCGGGGAGCTGTTTTTT.

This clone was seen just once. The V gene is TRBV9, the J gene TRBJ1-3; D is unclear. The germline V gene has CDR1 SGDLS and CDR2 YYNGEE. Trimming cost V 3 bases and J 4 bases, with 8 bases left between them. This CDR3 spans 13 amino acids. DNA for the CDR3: TGTGCCAGCAGCGCCCCTTCCGGAAACACCATATATTTT. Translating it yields CASSAPSGNTIYF.

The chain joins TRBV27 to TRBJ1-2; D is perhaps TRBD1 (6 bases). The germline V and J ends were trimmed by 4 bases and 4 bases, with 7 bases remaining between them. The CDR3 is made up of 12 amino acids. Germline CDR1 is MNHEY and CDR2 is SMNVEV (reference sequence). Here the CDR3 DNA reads TGTGCCAGCAGTTCACAGGGCTATGGCTACACCTTC. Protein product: CASSSQGYGYTF.

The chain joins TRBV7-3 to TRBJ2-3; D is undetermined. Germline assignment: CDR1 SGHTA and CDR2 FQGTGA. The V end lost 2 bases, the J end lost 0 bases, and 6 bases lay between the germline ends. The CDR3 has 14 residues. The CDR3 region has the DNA TGTGCCAGCAGCTTATCCTTTAGCACAGATACGCAGTATTTT. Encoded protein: CASSLSFSTDTQYF.